This is a list of T cell receptor beta chains from one sample in a study of T cell responses to AZD1222 COVID-19 vaccine. Generated by immunoSEQ multiplex PCR, the TCRdb table keeps only in-frame clones and is missing some. The table includes 110,000 to 150,000 clones, around 92% detected once. The specimen was peripheral blood, collected after recovery from COVID-19. The receptors shown here come from an adult who had recovered from COVID-19. Both conserved end residues are part of each CDR3. A D gene is named only where the DNA matches it firmly. Not every row has a clone size; where given, it reads once, few, many or a size class.

size,D,J,V,DNA,CDR3
-,-,TRBJ2-3,TRBV28,TGTGCCAGCTCCCCGTGGGGCCGCAAAGACCCTAGCACAGATACGCAGTATTTT,CASSPWGRKDPSTDTQYF
-,-,TRBJ1-5,TRBV18,TGTGCCAGCTCACGTACAGGGAGAAATCAGCCCCAGCATTTT,CASSRTGRNQPQHF
-,-,TRBJ2-3,TRBV6-5,TGTGCCAGCAGTCTATCGGCTATGAGCACAGATACGCAGTATTTT,CASSLSAMSTDTQYF
-,-,TRBJ2-5,TRBV28,TGTGCCAGCAGTCCCTTGCGGGACTCCCAAGAGACCCAGTACTTC,CASSPLRDSQETQYF
-,-,TRBJ1-1,TRBV5-6,TGTGCCAGCAGCCGGGACATGTCGTGGGACACTGAAGCTTTCTTT,CASSRDMSWDTEAFF
-,-,TRBJ1-2,TRBV19,TGTGCCAGTAGTATCGGGCAGGGTACATATGGCTACACCTTC,CASSIGQGTYGYTF
-,-,TRBJ1-6,TRBV7-3,TGTGCCAGCAGCGCGGTGGCTGATTCACCCCTCCACTTT,CASSAVADSPLHF
few,TRBD1,TRBJ1-2,TRBV3-1/TRBV3-2,TGTGCCAGCAGCCAAGGAGACCGGGGACAGCGCTATGGCTACACCTTC,CASSQGDRGQRYGYTF
-,TRBD2,TRBJ2-7,TRBV6-5,TGTGCCAGCAGTTTAACTAGCGGACCCTACGAGCAGTACTTC,CASSLTSGPYEQYF
-,-,TRBJ1-2,TRBV5-1,TGCGCCAGCAGCGTGGACAGAGCTAACTATGGCTACACCTTC,CASSVDRANYGYTF
-,TRBD1,TRBJ2-2,TRBV6-5,TGTGCCAGCAGGCCAACAGGGGCCGGGGAGCTGTTTTTT,CASRPTGAGELFF
-,-,TRBJ2-7,TRBV14,TGTGCCAGCGCTGAGGGCTACGAGCAGTACTTC,CASAEGYEQYF
-,TRBD2,TRBJ2-4,TRBV9,TGTGCCAGCAGCGTAGGGGGAGGGGCCAAAAACATTCAGTACTTC,CASSVGGGAKNIQYF
-,TRBD2,TRBJ2-1,TRBV25-1,TGTGCCAGCAGTGACACCGGACCGGGGACTAGTCCAAATGAGCAGTTCTTC,CASSDTGPGTSPNEQFF
once,TRBD2,TRBJ2-1,TRBV3-1/TRBV3-2,TGTGCCAGCAGGTTGACTAGCGGGAGGAGCGGGAATGAGCAGTTCTTC,CASRLTSGRSGNEQFF
-,-,TRBJ2-4,TRBV20-1,TGCAGTGCCTCCGCCCCAAACATTCAGTACTTC,CSASAPNIQYF
-,-,TRBJ1-6,TRBV7-3,TGTGCCAGCAGCTTAACGAATGGGGAACATTCACCCCTCCACTTT,CASSLTNGEHSPLHF
-,-,TRBJ2-7,TRBV27,TGTGCCAGCAGTCTTAGGGTAGGGGGTGGGTACGAGCAGTACTTC,CASSLRVGGGYEQYF
-,-,TRBJ1-6,TRBV18,TGTGCCAGCTCACCACGTAAAACAGTGAATTCACCCCTCCACTTT,CASSPRKTVNSPLHF
-,-,TRBJ2-3,TRBV5-1,TGCGCCAGCAGCTTGTCGACAGGAAGCACAGATACGCAGTATTTT,CASSLSTGSTDTQYF
-,TRBD2,TRBJ2-7,TRBV18,TGTGCCAGCCTAAGAGGTACTAGCGGGGGCACCTACGAGCAGTACTTC,CASLRGTSGGTYEQYF
-,-,TRBJ1-6,TRBV27,TGTGCCAGCAGTTTAGGAAGGGATTCACCCCTCCACTTT,CASSLGRDSPLHF
once,TRBD1,TRBJ1-2,TRBV19,TGTGCCAGTAGTATGGACAGGGTTTCTGGCTACACCTTC,CASSMDRVSGYTF
-,TRBD1,TRBJ2-2,TRBV7-8,TGTGCCAGCAGCGGATCCGCGACGACAGGGACGAACACCGGGGAGCTGTTTTTT,CASSGSATTGTNTGELFF
-,-,TRBJ1-1,TRBV30,TGTGCCTGGAGTGTAGGGCAGACCTCTGAAGCTTTCTTT,CAWSVGQTSEAFF
-,TRBD2,TRBJ2-1,TRBV7-2,TGTGCCAGCAGCTTAGGACGGACTAGTTTCCTCAATGAGCAGTTCTTC,CASSLGRTSFLNEQFF
-,-,TRBJ2-2,TRBV28,TGTGCCAGCAGTTCTATGGGCAGCACCGGGGAGCTGTTTTTT,CASSSMGSTGELFF
-,-,TRBJ1-1,TRBV19,TGTGCCAGTAGTATTCAACTGAACACTGAAGCTTTCTTT,CASSIQLNTEAFF
-,TRBD2,TRBJ2-5,TRBV6-5,TGTGCCAGCAGCACACTAGCGGGAGTATCGGAGACCCAGTACTTC,CASSTLAGVSETQYF
-,-,TRBJ1-6,TRBV11-2,TGTGCCAGCAGCCGACAAGTCCTCAATTCACCCCTCCACTTT,CASSRQVLNSPLHF
-,-,TRBJ1-1,TRBV28,TGTGCCAGCAGTTTAAAGGGGACGTTTTTGGGTAGAACTGAAGCTTTCTTT,CASSLKGTFLGRTEAFF
-,-,TRBJ2-1,TRBV11-1,TGTGCCAGCACCGCTCGGGGCAGCCTCTACAATGAGCAGTTCTTC,CASTARGSLYNEQFF
once,TRBD1,TRBJ1-1,TRBV10-2,TGCGCCAGCGGGGGGACAGGGGACACTGAAGCTTTCTTT,CASGGTGDTEAFF
few,TRBD1,TRBJ1-2,TRBV15,TGTGCCACCAGCAGACTAGGAGACAGGGGACGTCGTGGCTACACCTTC,CATSRLGDRGRRGYTF
-,-,TRBJ2-2,TRBV5-1,TGCGCCAGCAGCTTCACACACTACACCGGGGAGCTGTTTTTT,CASSFTHYTGELFF